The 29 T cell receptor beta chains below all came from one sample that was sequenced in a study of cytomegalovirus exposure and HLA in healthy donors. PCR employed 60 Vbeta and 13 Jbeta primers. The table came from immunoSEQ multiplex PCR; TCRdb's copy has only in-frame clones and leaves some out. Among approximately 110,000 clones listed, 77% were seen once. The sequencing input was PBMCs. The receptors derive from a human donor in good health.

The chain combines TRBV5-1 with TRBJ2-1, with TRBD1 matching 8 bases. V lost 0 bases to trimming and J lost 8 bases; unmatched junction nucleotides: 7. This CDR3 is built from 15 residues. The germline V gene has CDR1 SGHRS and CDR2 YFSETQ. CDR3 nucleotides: TGCGCCAGCAGCTTGGGGCTGACAGGGGACTATGAGCAGTTCTTC. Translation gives CASSLGLTGDYEQFF.

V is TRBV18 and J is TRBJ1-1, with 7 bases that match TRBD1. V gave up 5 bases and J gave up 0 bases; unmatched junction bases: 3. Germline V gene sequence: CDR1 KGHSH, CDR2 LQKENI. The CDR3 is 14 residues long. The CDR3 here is CASSRDSVNTEAFF. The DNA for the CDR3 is TGTGCCAGCTCAAGGGACAGCGTGAACACTGAAGCTTTCTTT.

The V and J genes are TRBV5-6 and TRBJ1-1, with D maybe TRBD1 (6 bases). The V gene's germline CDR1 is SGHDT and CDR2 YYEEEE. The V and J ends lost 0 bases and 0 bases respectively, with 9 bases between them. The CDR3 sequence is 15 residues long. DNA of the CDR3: TGTGCCAGCAGCTTGGGACAGGTGATGAACACTGAAGCTTTCTTT. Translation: CASSLGQVMNTEAFF.

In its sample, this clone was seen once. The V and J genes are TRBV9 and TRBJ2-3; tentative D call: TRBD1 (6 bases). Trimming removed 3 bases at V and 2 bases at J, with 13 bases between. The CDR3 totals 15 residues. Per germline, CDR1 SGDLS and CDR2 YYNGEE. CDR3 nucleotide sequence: TGTGCCAGCAGCGCCCTGGACAGAGACACAGATACGCAGTATTTT. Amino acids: CASSALDRDTDTQYF.

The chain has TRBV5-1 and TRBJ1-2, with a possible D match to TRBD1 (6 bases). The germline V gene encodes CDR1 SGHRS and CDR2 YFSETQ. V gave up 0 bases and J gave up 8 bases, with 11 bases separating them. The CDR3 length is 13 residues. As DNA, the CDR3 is TGCGCCAGCAGCTTGGATTCCGGACAGGGCTACACCTTC. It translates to CASSLDSGQGYTF.

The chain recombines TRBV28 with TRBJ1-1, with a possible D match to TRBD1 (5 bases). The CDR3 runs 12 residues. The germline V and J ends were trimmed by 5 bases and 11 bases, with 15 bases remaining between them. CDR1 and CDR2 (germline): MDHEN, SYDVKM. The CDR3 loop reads CASSPEGVAAFF. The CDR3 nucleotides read TGTGCCAGCAGTCCCGAAGGGGTGGCCGCTTTCTTT.

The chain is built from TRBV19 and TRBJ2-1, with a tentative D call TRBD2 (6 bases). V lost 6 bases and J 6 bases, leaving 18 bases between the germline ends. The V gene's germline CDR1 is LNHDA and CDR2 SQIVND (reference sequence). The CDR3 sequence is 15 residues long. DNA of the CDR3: TGTGCCAGTAGCCCGTCCAGGAGGGAGCGCAATGAGCAGTTCTTC. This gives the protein CASSPSRRERNEQFF.

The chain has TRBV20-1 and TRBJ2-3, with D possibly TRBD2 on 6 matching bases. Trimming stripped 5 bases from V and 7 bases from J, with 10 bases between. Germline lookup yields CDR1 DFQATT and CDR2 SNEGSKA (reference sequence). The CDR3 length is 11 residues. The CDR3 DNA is TGCAGTGCTCCGCTAGCGCATACGCAGTATTTT. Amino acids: CSAPLAHTQYF.

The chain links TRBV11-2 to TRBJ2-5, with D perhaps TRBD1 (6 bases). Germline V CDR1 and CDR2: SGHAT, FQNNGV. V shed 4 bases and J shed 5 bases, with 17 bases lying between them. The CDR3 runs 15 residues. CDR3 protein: CASSYTLWGQETQYF. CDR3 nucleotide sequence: TGTGCCAGCAGCTATACCCTGTGGGGGCAGGAGACCCAGTACTTC.

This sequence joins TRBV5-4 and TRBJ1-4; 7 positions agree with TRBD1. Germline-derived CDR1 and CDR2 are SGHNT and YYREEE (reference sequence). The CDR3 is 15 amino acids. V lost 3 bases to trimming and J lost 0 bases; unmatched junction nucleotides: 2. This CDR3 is CASSSGGTTNEKLFF. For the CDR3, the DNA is TGTGCCAGCAGCTCAGGGGGGACAACTAATGAAAAACTGTTTTTT.

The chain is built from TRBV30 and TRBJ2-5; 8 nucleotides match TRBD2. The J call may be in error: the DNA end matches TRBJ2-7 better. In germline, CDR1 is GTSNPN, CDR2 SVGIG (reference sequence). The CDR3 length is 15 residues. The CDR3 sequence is CAWSRSGLVSYEQYF. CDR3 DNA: TGTGCCTGGAGTCGTTCGGGACTAGTCTCCTACGAGCAGTACTTC.

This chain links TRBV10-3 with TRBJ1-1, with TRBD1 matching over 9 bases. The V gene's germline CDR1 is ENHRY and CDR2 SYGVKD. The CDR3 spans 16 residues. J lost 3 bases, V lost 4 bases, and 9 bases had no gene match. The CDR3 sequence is CAISGGQGVRYTEAFF. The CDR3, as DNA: TGTGCCATCAGTGGGGGACAGGGAGTTCGATACACTGAAGCTTTCTTT.

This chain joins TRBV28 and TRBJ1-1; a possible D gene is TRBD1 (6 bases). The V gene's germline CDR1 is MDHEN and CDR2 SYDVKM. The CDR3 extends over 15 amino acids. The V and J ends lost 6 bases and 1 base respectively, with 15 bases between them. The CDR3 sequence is CASSGARQANTEAFF. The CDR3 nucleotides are TGTGCCAGCAGCGGAGCGAGACAGGCGAACACTGAAGCTTTCTTT.

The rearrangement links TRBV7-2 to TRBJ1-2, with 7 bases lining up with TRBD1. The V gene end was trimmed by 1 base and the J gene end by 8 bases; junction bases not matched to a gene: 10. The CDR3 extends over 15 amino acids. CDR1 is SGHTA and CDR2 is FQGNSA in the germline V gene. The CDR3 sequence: CASSLDYRGFGGYTF. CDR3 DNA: TGTGCCAGCAGCTTAGATTACAGGGGATTTGGCGGCTACACCTTC.

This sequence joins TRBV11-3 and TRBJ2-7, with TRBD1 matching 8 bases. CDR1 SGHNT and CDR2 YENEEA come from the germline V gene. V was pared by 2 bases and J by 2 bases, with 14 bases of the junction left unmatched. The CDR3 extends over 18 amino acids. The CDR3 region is CASSLIRSEGQDTYEQYF. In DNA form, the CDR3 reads TGTGCCAGCAGCTTAATTCGCAGCGAGGGACAGGACACCTACGAGCAGTACTTC.

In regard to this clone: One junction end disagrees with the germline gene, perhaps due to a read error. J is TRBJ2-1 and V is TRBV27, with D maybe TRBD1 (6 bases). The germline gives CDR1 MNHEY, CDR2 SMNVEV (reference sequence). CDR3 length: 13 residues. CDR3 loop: CASSPSPRGEEFF. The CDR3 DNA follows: TGTGCCAGCAGTCCATCCCCCAGGGGTGAGGAGTTCTTC.

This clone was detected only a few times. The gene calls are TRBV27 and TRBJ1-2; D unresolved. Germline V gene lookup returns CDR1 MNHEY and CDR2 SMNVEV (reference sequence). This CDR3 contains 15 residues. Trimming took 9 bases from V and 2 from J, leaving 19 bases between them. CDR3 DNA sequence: TGTGCCAGTAAACGAGACAACGCTCCCAACTATGGCTACACCTTC. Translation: CASKRDNAPNYGYTF.

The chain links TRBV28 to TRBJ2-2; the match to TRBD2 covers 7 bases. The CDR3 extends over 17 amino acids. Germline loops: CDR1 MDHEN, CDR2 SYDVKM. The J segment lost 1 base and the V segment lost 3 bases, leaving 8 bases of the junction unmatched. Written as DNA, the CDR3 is TGTGCCAGCAGTTTTTGGCCTAGCGGCGAGAACACCGGGGAGCTGTTTTTT. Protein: CASSFWPSGENTGELFF.

Here the CDR3 DNA reads TGTGCCAGCAGTCCTGCCCTAGCGGGAGTCGACGAGCAGTACTTC. This sequence encodes CASSPALAGVDEQYF. This chain connects TRBV9 to TRBJ2-7; TRBD2 aligns across 10 bases. This CDR3 comprises 15 residues. V was clipped by 5 bases and J by 5 bases; unmatched bases: 10. Per germline, CDR1 SGDLS and CDR2 YYNGEE.

CDR3 DNA: TGTGCCAGCAGCCAAGGCGGGGGACCTCTAATGAACACTGAAGCTTTCTTT. Translated: CASSQGGGPLMNTEAFF. V gene TRBV14 combines with J gene TRBJ1-1; tentatively, D is TRBD1 (5 bases). V was clipped by 1 base and J by 0 bases, with 15 bases between them. CDR1 SGHDN and CDR2 FVKESK come from the germline V gene. This CDR3 spans 17 amino acids.

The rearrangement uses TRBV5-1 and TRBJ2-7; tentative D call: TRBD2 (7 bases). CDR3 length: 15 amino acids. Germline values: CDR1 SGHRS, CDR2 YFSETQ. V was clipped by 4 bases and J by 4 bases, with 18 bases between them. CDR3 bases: TGCGCCAGCAGCCTGGGGGGGGGCCCGGGATACGAGCAGTACTTC. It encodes CASSLGGGPGYEQYF.

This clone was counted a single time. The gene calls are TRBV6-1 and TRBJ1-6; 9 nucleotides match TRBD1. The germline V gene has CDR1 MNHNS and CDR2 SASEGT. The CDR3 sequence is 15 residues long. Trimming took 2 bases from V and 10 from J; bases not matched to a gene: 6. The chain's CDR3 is CASSEPGTGMSPLHF. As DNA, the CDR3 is TGTGCCAGCAGTGAACCCGGGACAGGGATGTCACCCCTCCACTTT.

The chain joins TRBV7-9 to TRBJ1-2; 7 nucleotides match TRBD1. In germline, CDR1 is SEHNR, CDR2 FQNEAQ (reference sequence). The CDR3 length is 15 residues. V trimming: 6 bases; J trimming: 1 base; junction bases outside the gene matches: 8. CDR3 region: CASRRWTGLNYGYTF. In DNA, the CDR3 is TGTGCCAGCAGACGTTGGACAGGACTTAACTATGGCTACACCTTC.

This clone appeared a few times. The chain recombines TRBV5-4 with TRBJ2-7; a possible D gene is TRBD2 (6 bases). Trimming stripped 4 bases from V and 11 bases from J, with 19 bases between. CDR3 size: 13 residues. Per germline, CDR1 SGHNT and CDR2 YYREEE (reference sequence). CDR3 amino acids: CASSLRGLPGEYF. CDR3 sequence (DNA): TGTGCCAGCAGCCTGAGGGGACTCCCCGGCGAGTACTTC.

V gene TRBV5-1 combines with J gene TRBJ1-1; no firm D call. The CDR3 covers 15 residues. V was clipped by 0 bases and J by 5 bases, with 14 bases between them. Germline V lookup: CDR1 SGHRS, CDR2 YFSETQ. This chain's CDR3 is CASSLGARPVTEAFF. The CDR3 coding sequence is TGCGCCAGCAGCTTGGGTGCGCGGCCGGTTACTGAAGCTTTCTTT.

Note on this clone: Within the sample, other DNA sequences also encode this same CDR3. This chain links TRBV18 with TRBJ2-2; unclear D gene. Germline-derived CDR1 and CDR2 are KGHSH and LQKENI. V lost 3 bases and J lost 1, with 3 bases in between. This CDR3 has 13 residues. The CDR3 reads CASSPQNTGELFF. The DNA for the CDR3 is TGTGCCAGCTCACCCCAGAACACCGGGGAGCTGTTTTTT.

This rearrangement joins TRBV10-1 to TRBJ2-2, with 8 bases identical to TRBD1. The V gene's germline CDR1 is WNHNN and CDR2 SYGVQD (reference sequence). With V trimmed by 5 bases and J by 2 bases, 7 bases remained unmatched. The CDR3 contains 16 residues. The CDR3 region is CASSSGGLLNTGELFF. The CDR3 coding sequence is TGCGCCAGCAGTTCAGGGGGCTTGCTAAACACCGGGGAGCTGTTTTTT.

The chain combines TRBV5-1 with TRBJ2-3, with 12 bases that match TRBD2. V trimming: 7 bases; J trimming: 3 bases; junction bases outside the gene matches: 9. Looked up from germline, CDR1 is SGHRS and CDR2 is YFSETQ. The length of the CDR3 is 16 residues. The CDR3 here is CASRTSGAVLTDTQYF. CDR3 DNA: TGCGCCAGCCGGACTAGCGGGGCGGTTTTGACAGATACGCAGTATTTT.

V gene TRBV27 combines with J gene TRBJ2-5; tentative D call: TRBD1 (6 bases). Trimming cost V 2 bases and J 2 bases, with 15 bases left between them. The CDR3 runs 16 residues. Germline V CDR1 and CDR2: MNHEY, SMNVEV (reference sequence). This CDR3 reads CASSLGVWDTQETQYF. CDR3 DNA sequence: TGTGCCAGCAGTTTAGGGGTGTGGGACACTCAAGAGACCCAGTACTTC.